Listed below are T cell receptor beta chains from one sample, sequenced in a study of cytotoxic CD8 clonotypes in ibrutinib-treated CLL. Sequencing was performed with immunoSEQ multiplex PCR; in TCRdb, only in-frame clones are kept and a portion is missing. The sample records just over 200,000 clones, more than 70% being singletons. The sequencing here drew on PBMCs, taken after 12 months of ibrutinib treatment. The receptors come from a human donor with chronic lymphocytic leukemia. The CDR3 runs from the conserved cysteine through the conserved F or W. A D gene is named only where the DNA matches it firmly. Some rows mark clone size as missing; the rest say once, few, many or name a class of expanded clone.

cdr3_aa cdr3_nt j_call v_call d_call clone_size
CASSLAGTSGALGDF TGTGCCAGCAGCTTGGCCGGGACTAGCGGGGCGTTAGGCGACTTC TRBJ2-5 TRBV11-2 TRBD2 once
CASSPDSYYGYTF TGTGCCAGCAGTCCCGACAGCTACTATGGCTACACCTTC TRBJ1-2 TRBV28 NA NA
CASSLALWDIHEQYF TGTGCCAGCAGCTTAGCGCTCTGGGACATCCACGAGCAGTACTTC TRBJ2-7 TRBV7-8 NA once
CASRRWGGPNTEAFF TGTGCCAGCAGGCGGTGGGGAGGGCCTAACACTGAAGCTTTCTTT TRBJ1-1 TRBV6-1 NA NA
CASTAQGGELFF TGTGCCAGCACTGCCCAGGGCGGGGAGCTGTTTTTT TRBJ2-2 TRBV2 NA once
CASSPPGTNYGYTF TGCGCCAGCAGCCCACCCGGGACAAACTATGGCTACACCTTC TRBJ1-2 TRBV5-1 NA NA
CAGMAGGTDTQYF TGCGCCGGAATGGCGGGGGGCACAGATACGCAGTATTTT TRBJ2-3 TRBV10-2 TRBD2 NA
CASSETGGFANTEAFF TGTGCCAGCAGCGAGACAGGGGGTTTTGCCAACACTGAAGCTTTCTTT TRBJ1-1 TRBV28 TRBD1 NA
CASSNSPTNTEAFF TGTGCCAGCAGCAATTCCCCGACGAACACTGAAGCTTTCTTT TRBJ1-1 TRBV7-2 NA many
CAIKLAGGGEQYF TGTGCCATCAAATTAGCGGGAGGCGGCGAGCAGTACTTC TRBJ2-7 TRBV10-3 TRBD2 NA
CATSTRAGELFF TGTGCCACCAGCACCCGGGCCGGGGAGCTGTTTTTT TRBJ2-2 TRBV15 NA NA
CASSLTGGVLDEQYF TGTGCCAGCAGCTTAACAGGGGGCGTTTTGGACGAGCAGTACTTC TRBJ2-7 TRBV7-6 TRBD1 NA
CASSLEASGSTDTQYF TGTGCCAGCAGTTTAGAGGCTAGCGGTAGCACAGATACGCAGTATTTT TRBJ2-3 TRBV27 TRBD2 NA
CASSTLWGSGDYNEQFF TGTGCCAGTAGTACCCTCTGGGGTAGCGGGGACTACAATGAGCAGTTCTTC TRBJ2-1 TRBV19 TRBD2 NA
CASSLAGLTGVYEQYF TGTGCCAGCAGCTTAGCCGGACTAACAGGGGTCTACGAGCAGTACTTC TRBJ2-7 TRBV7-9 NA NA
CASTISPGQAGWETQYF TGTGCCAGCACCATATCCCCGGGACAGGCAGGTTGGGAGACCCAGTACTTC TRBJ2-5 TRBV5-8 TRBD1 NA
CASSQVGFRERGDTEAFF TGTGCCAGCAGCCAAGTCGGGTTCAGGGAAAGAGGAGACACTGAAGCTTTCTTT TRBJ1-1 TRBV4-2 NA few
CASSRGTSGGAINEQFF TGCGCCAGCAGCCGAGGGACTAGCGGGGGGGCTATTAATGAGCAGTTCTTC TRBJ2-1 TRBV4-1 TRBD2 NA
CASSEAPAQTQYF TGTGCCAGCAGTGAAGCGCCTGCGCAGACCCAGTACTTC TRBJ2-5 TRBV2 NA once
CASGLGVAGGPKRSDTQYF TGTGCTAGTGGTTTAGGCGTAGCGGGGGGGCCGAAACGCTCAGATACGCAGTATTTT TRBJ2-3 TRBV12-5 TRBD2 NA
CASSLVLSGRQETQYF TGTGCTAGCAGCTTAGTCCTGTCAGGGAGGCAAGAGACCCAGTACTTC TRBJ2-5 TRBV7-7 NA NA
CASSFYDRDYEQYF TGTGCCAGCAGCTTTTACGACAGAGACTACGAGCAGTACTTC TRBJ2-7 TRBV5-6 NA NA
CASRQDRGLGYTF TGTGCCAGCAGACAAGACAGGGGGCTTGGCTACACCTTC TRBJ1-2 TRBV28 TRBD1 NA
CASSFTGTGGGGQFF TGTGCCAGCAGTTTCACCGGGACAGGGGGCGGCGGGCAGTTCTTC TRBJ2-1 TRBV27 TRBD1 NA
CASLARRVTYEQYF TGTGCCAGCCTTGCGAGAAGGGTGACCTACGAGCAGTACTTC TRBJ2-7 TRBV5-8 NA NA
CASSGGATDTQYF TGTGCCAGCAGTGGAGGGGCCACAGATACGCAGTATTTT TRBJ2-3 TRBV6-4 NA NA
CASSVGQGLNIQYF TGTGCCAGCAGCGTAGGACAGGGCCTAAACATTCAGTACTTC TRBJ2-4 TRBV9 TRBD1 NA
CASRRQVGNEQFF TGCGCCAGCAGGCGACAGGTGGGCAATGAGCAGTTCTTC TRBJ2-1 TRBV5-1 NA NA
CASSPSWANEKLFF TGTGCCAGCAGCCCATCATGGGCGAATGAAAAACTGTTTTTT TRBJ1-4 TRBV9 NA NA
CASNGLTSSYNEQFF TGCGCCAGCAATGGGCTAACCAGCTCCTACAATGAGCAGTTCTTC TRBJ2-1 TRBV5-1 NA NA
CAIGSIQGVHEQYF TGTGCCATTGGATCAATACAGGGAGTCCACGAGCAGTACTTC TRBJ2-7 TRBV10-3 NA NA
CASSVVGTDTQYF TGTGCCAGCAGCGTAGTTGGGACAGATACGCAGTATTTT TRBJ2-3 TRBV9 NA NA
CATSRVTGNEQFF TGTGCCACCAGCAGAGTGACAGGGAATGAGCAGTTCTTC TRBJ2-1 TRBV15 TRBD1 NA
CASSWDRDNSPLHF TGTGCCAGCAGCTGGGACAGGGATAATTCACCCCTCCACTTT TRBJ1-6 TRBV5-4 TRBD1 NA
CASSRGTSGNGAWYEQYF TGTGCCAGCAGCCGAGGGACTAGCGGGAACGGCGCTTGGTACGAGCAGTACTTC TRBJ2-7 TRBV9 TRBD2 NA
CASKYTGTNSYEQYF TGCGCCAGCAAATACACCGGGACAAACTCCTACGAGCAGTACTTC TRBJ2-7 TRBV10-1 NA NA
CASSYHRFNRPQHF TGTGCCAGCAGCTATCACAGGTTTAATCGGCCCCAGCATTTT TRBJ1-5 TRBV28 NA NA
CAWSISLPNYGYTF TGTGCCTGGAGTATCTCTCTACCCAACTATGGCTACACCTTC TRBJ1-2 TRBV30 NA NA
CASSLGGYEQYF TGCGCCAGCAGCTTGGGTGGCTACGAGCAGTACTTC TRBJ2-7 TRBV5-1 NA NA
CASSYPPGLGNTIYF TGTGCCAGCAGTTACCCCCCGGGACTGGGAAACACCATATATTTT TRBJ1-3 TRBV6-6 NA NA
CASSPTGGLAKNIQYF TGTGCCAGCTCACCAACAGGGGGGTTGGCCAAAAACATTCAGTACTTC TRBJ2-4 TRBV18 TRBD1 NA
CASSPPWDFQEQPQHF TGTGCCAGCAGTCCACCGTGGGACTTTCAGGAGCAGCCCCAGCATTTT TRBJ1-5 TRBV2 NA NA
CATSRAGREGSEAFF TGTGCCACCAGCAGAGCAGGCAGGGAAGGGTCTGAAGCTTTCTTT TRBJ1-1 TRBV15 NA NA
CASSPNRDSPLHF TGTGCCAGCAGCCCTAACAGGGACTCACCCCTCCACTTT TRBJ1-6 TRBV7-6 NA NA
CASSLGTGGGYTF TGCGCCAGCAGCTTGGGGACAGGGGGCGGCTACACCTTC TRBJ1-2 TRBV5-1 TRBD1 NA
CASSLDQGGTQRTGELFF TGTGCCAGCAGCTTAGATCAAGGCGGGACCCAAAGGACCGGGGAGCTGTTTTTT TRBJ2-2 TRBV11-3 NA once
CASSPYLGGAETDTQYF TGTGCCAGCTCCCCGTACTTGGGGGGGGCGGAGACAGATACGCAGTATTTT TRBJ2-3 TRBV18 NA NA
CASRRTGAPYGYTF TGCGCCAGCAGAAGGACAGGGGCGCCCTATGGCTACACCTTC TRBJ1-2 TRBV5-1 TRBD1 NA